The 5 T cell receptor beta chains reported below all come from one sample, sequenced in a study of post-analysis software for immune sequencing data. Regarding the study as a whole: TRBV5-6, TRBV5-1 and TRBV20-1 belonged to a set of about 5 TRBV segments that were more frequent in patients than controls.

Their antigen targets remain unknown. Carried by the TCR beta cDNA libraries were unique molecular identifiers. TCRdb passed the PCR reads through MiXCR, listing each CDR3 protein once. The sample holds roughly 600,000 distinct CDR3 sequences, about 44% seen once. Sample: blood. Receptors originate from a girl under 18 with multiple sclerosis.

The CDR3 spells CASSERHFNYGYTF. In DNA, the CDR3 is TGTGCCAGCAGTGAAAGACACTTTAACTATGGCTACACCTTC. The J gene is TRBJ1-2, the V gene TRBV6-1; D is uncertain. Germline V gene data show CDR1 as MNHNS and CDR2 as SASEGT. The CDR3 has 14 amino acids. The V gene lost 2 bases and the J gene lost 1 base, with 8 bases spanning the gap.

This chain uses TRBV6-2 or TRBV6-3 with TRBJ1-2, with a tentative D call TRBD1 (5 bases). Germline V lookup: CDR1 MNHEY, CDR2 SVGEGT. Trimming left V 7 bases short and J 4 bases short, with 19 bases between. The CDR3 has 15 residues. This chain's CDR3 is CASTSGQSVTYGYTF. DNA of the CDR3: TGTGCCAGCACATCGGGGCAGTCCGTCACCTATGGCTACACCTTC.

Remarks on this clonotype: Germline is not matched at one junction end, which may reflect a read error. The V gene is TRBV9, the J gene TRBJ1-2; D is perhaps TRBD1 (6 bases). Germline V gives CDR1 SGDLS, CDR2 YYNGEE. The CDR3 runs 14 residues. The CDR3 DNA reads as TGTGCCAGCAGCGTAGACCACAGGGAGAATGGCCACACCTTC. Translation: CASSVDHRENGHTF.

This clonotype was observed a handful of times. This chain connects TRBV7-2 to TRBJ1-2; D possibly corresponds to TRBD1 (5 bases). Germline CDR1 SGHTA, CDR2 FQGNSA. The CDR3 is made up of 12 amino acids. The V end was cut by 5 bases, the J end by 7 bases, with 11 bases between. CDR3 in DNA: TGTGCCAGCAGCCCCCTAGACAGTGGCTACACCTTC. Protein: CASSPLDSGYTF.

The chain recombines TRBV6-5 with TRBJ1-4; 10 bases match TRBD1. The germline V gene encodes CDR1 MNHEY and CDR2 SVGAGI. Trimming took 6 bases from V and 7 from J; bases not matched to a gene: 5. The CDR3 spans 14 residues. CDR3 in amino acids: CASRRQGAGEKLFF. As DNA, the CDR3 is TGTGCCAGCAGACGACAGGGGGCTGGTGAAAAACTGTTTTTT.